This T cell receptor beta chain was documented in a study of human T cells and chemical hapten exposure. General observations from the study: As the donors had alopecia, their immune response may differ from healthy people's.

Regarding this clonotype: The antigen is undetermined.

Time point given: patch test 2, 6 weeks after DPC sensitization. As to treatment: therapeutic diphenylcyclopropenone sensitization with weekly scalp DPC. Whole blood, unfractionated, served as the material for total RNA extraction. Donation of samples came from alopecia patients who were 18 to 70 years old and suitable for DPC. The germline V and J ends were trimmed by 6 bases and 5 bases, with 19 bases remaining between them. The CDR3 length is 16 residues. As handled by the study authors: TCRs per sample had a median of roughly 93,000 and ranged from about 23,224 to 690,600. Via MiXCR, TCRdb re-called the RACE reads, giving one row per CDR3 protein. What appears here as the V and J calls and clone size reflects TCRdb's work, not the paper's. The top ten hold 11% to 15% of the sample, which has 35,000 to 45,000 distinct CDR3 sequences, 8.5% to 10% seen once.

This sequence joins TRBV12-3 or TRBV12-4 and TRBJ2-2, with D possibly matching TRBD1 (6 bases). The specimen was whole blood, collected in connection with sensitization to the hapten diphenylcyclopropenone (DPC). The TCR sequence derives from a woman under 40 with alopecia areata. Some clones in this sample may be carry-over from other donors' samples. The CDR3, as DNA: TGTGCCAGCAGACAGGGATCCTCGGGGCGGACCGGGGAGCTGTTTTTT. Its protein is CASRQGSSGRTGELFF.